This T cell receptor (beta chain) was documented in a study of blood T cells in healthy people across ages. Trimming left V 0 bases short and J 7 bases short, with 19 bases between. Germline V gene sequence: CDR1 MGHRA, CDR2 YSYEKL. This CDR3 contains 18 residues. For the second PCR, which ran for about 6 to 11 cycles, a sample-barcoded 5' primer and a J-beta primer mix were used. TCRdb fed the 5' RACE reads into MiXCR, producing one record per CDR3 protein. The data contain about 1,400,000 distinct CDR3 sequences, 35% to 45% of them singletons. This clonotype has a handful of counts. The V call is TRBV4-1, the J call TRBJ1-6; D is ambiguous. This receptor was taken from a young woman in good health. Material: blood. CDR3 in amino acids: CASSQDMGSSSGNSPLHF. The CDR3 DNA reads TGCGCCAGCAGCCAAGATATGGGGAGCAGTTCGGGAAATTCACCCCTCCACTTT.